The clone carrying this T cell receptor (beta chain) came up many times. This sample stems from a study of T cells in Graves' hyperthyroidism and ophthalmopathy. The source material, RNA transcripts, was used to amplify TCR beta CDR3 regions. A first-round RT-PCR of the TCR CDR3 used the HTBI primer set. TCRdb reprocessed the multiplex PCR reads via MiXCR and lists one record per CDR3 protein. This sample has about 400,000 distinct CDR3 sequences, with 12% to 15% found just once. V lost 4 bases and J lost 5; bases outside the gene matches: 5. Germline V gives CDR1 MNHEY, CDR2 SMNVEV (reference sequence). CDR3 size: 14 residues. Participants, patients aged 18 to 65, had newly diagnosed hyperthyroidism with a duration under 2 months.

Source material: blood. V usage is TRBV27 and J usage is TRBJ2-7, with 10 positions matching TRBD1. This TCR derives from a woman younger than 35 with Graves' hyperthyroidism. CDR3 residues: CASSYSTGGDEQYF. CDR3 sequence (DNA): TGTGCCAGCAGTTACTCGACAGGGGGCGACGAGCAGTACTTC.